Presented here are 28 T cell receptor beta chains from one specimen sequenced in a study of control samples from healthy donors and cancer patients. This table comes from immunoSEQ multiplex PCR, and its TCRdb copy is limited to in-frame clones, with some not included. The sample has roughly 20,000 clones, 75% to 85% seen once. The sequenced sample was PBMCs. The receptors here all came from a man between 60 and 75 years old with head and neck cancer.

This clone showed up just a few times. V is TRBV11-2 and J is TRBJ1-3, with TRBD1 as a possible D gene (6 bases). The V gene's germline CDR1 is SGHAT and CDR2 FQNNGV. V was clipped by 4 bases and J by 0 bases, with 13 bases between them. The CDR3 loop spans 16 amino acids. CDR3 DNA: TGTGCCAGCAGCTGGGGACGGACAGTCTCTGGAAACACCATATATTTT. As protein: CASSWGRTVSGNTIYF. Filled out from reference TRBV11-2 and TRBJ1-3, the complete variable domain reads EAGVAQSPRYKIIEKRQSVAFWCNPISGHATLYWYQQILGQGPKLLIQFQNNGVVDDSQLPKDRFSAERLKGVDSTLKIQPAKLEDSAVYLCASSWGRTVSGNTIYFGEGSWLTVV.

This chain joins TRBV6-5 and TRBJ2-7; TRBD1 agrees at 9 bases. This CDR3 contains 13 residues. With 7 bases clipped from V and 5 bases from J, the junction kept 6 bases outside the gene matches. The germline V gene has CDR1 MNHEY and CDR2 SVGAGI. For the CDR3, the DNA is TGTGCCAGCAAAGGGACAGGGAGGAACGAGCAGTACTTC. This translates into CASKGTGRNEQYF.

This rearrangement joins TRBV6-1 to TRBJ2-1, with D possibly being TRBD2 (6 bases). Trimming shortened V by 3 bases and J by 4 bases, and 13 bases separated the two germline ends. The germline V gene has CDR1 MNHNS and CDR2 SASEGT. The length of the CDR3 is 15 residues. CDR3 DNA: TGTGCCAGCAGTGATTTCGAGCGGGTTTACAATGAGCAGTTCTTC. Translated: CASSDFERVYNEQFF.

The chain has TRBV29-1 and TRBJ1-1, with a tentative D call TRBD1 (5 bases). Germline CDR1 SQVTM, CDR2 ANQGSEA. Trimming left V 4 bases short and J 7 bases short, with 22 bases between. The length of the CDR3 is 15 residues. CDR3 amino acids: CSVAPRYMTDIEAFF. The CDR3 nucleotides read TGCAGCGTTGCCCCCAGATATATGACGGACATTGAAGCTTTCTTT.

The rearrangement joins TRBV28 to TRBJ1-2; D not certain. Germline CDR1 and CDR2: MDHEN and SYDVKM. The CDR3 has 14 residues. V was shortened by 11 bases and J by 8 bases, with 24 bases between the two germline ends. In DNA, the CDR3 is TGTGCCGTTGGGCCCCAGTCGTCAGTTCTCGGCTACACCTTC. This sequence encodes CAVGPQSSVLGYTF.

In its sample, this clone was seen a few times. The rearrangement joins TRBV5-5 to TRBJ1-3; D not certain. CDR1 and CDR2 from the germline V gene are SGHKS and YYEKEE (reference sequence). Trimming stripped 5 bases from V and 0 bases from J, with 9 bases between. This CDR3 region has 14 residues. DNA of the CDR3: TGTGCCAGCAGACTGGCTCCCTCTGGAAACACCATATATTTT. It encodes CASRLAPSGNTIYF.

There are a few counts of this clone. The J gene is TRBJ1-1, the V gene TRBV6-5; D call uncertain. Germline values: CDR1 MNHEY, CDR2 SVGAGI. This CDR3 is 12 amino acids long. Trimming left V 6 bases short and J 0 bases short, with 5 bases between. Written as DNA, the CDR3 is TGTGCCAGCAGGGGCGTGAACACTGAAGCTTTCTTT. This codes for CASRGVNTEAFF.

The chain recombines TRBV2 with TRBJ2-2; D gene ambiguous. Germline V gene lookup returns CDR1 SNHLY and CDR2 FYNNEI. This CDR3 contains 15 residues. Trimming shortened V by 7 bases and J by 1 base, and 13 bases separated the two germline ends. CDR3 nucleotide sequence: TGTGCCAGCACTAGGCAGGCCAGGAACACCGGGGAGCTGTTTTTT. Translation gives CASTRQARNTGELFF.

The rearrangement joins TRBV7-2 to TRBJ2-5; the D gene is possibly TRBD1 (5 bases). Germline V gene data show CDR1 as SGHTA and CDR2 as FQGNSA. This CDR3 spans 14 amino acids. V was clipped by 5 bases and J by 5 bases, with 15 bases between them. The CDR3 DNA sequence: TGTGCCAGCAGCCCAGGGCAGGGCCGGGAGACCCAGTACTTC. Translating gives CASSPGQGRETQYF.

The V call is TRBV5-1, the J call TRBJ2-1; D may match TRBD1 or TRBD2 (5 bases each). This CDR3 spans 15 amino acids. Germline loops: CDR1 SGHRS, CDR2 YFSETQ. V was clipped by 4 bases and J by 3 bases, with 14 bases between them. The CDR3 spells CASSPGLTVYNEQFF. The DNA for the CDR3 is TGCGCCAGCAGCCCGGGGCTCACCGTCTACAATGAGCAGTTCTTC. The full variable domain, rest sourced from reference TRBV5-1 and TRBJ2-1, is KAGVTQTPRYLIKTRGQQVTLSCSPISGHRSVSWYQQTPGQGLQFLFEYFSETQRNKGNFPGRFSGRQFSNSRSEMNVSTLELGDSALYLCASSPGLTVYNEQFFGPGTRLTVL.

The chain joins TRBV4-3 to TRBJ1-3; no clear D gene. The CDR3 runs 14 residues. The germline CDR1 and CDR2 sequences are LGHNA and YSLEER. Trimming removed 0 bases at V and 2 bases at J, with 5 bases between. CDR3 protein: CASSQDPAGNTIYF. The CDR3 DNA is TGCGCCAGCAGCCAAGATCCAGCTGGAAACACCATATATTTT.

The chain employs TRBV12-3 or TRBV12-4 and TRBJ2-7; 9 bases align to TRBD2. V lost 7 bases and J lost 3; bases outside the gene matches: 4. This CDR3 spans 13 amino acids. Here the CDR3 reads CASTIAGVYEQYF. The DNA for the CDR3 is TGTGCCAGCACCATAGCGGGAGTCTACGAGCAGTACTTC.

J is TRBJ2-1 and V is TRBV6-2 or TRBV6-3; no reliable D call. Between the trimmed V and J ends, which lost 2 bases and 5 bases, there was a span of 10 bases. Germline values: CDR1 MNHEY, CDR2 SVGEGT. The CDR3 spans 14 residues. CDR3 DNA: TGTGCCAGCAGTTACGTTCACCAAAACAATGAGCAGTTCTTC. It codes for CASSYVHQNNEQFF.

V usage is TRBV7-9 and J usage is TRBJ1-1, with TRBD1 matching over 9 bases. CDR1 is SEHNR and CDR2 is FQNEAQ in the germline V gene (reference sequence). The CDR3 spans 13 residues. The junction had 5 bases not matched to a gene; V was cut back by 5 bases and J by 7 bases. In DNA form, the CDR3 reads TGTGCCAGCAGCGCGGGACAGGGCAGTGAAGCTTTCTTT. Translating gives CASSAGQGSEAFF.

The V call is TRBV6-6, the J call TRBJ2-1, with a tentative D call TRBD2 (7 bases). The ends were cut back, 3 bases at V and 0 bases at J, with 12 bases in the middle. The germline CDR1 and CDR2 sequences are MNHNY and SVGAGI (reference sequence). The CDR3 is 16 amino acids. CDR3 in amino acids: CASSYGRGASYNEQFF. The CDR3 DNA sequence: TGTGCCAGCAGTTATGGTCGGGGGGCCTCCTACAATGAGCAGTTCTTC.

The V and J genes are TRBV2 and TRBJ1-1, with 8 bases lining up with TRBD1. V gave up 4 bases and J gave up 3 bases; unmatched junction bases: 4. CDR3 length: 14 residues. CDR1 is SNHLY and CDR2 is FYNNEI in the germline V gene. The CDR3 is CASSAYRGDTEAFF. The CDR3 DNA is TGTGCCAGCAGTGCTTACAGGGGGGACACTGAAGCTTTCTTT.

The chain recombines TRBV20-1 with TRBJ1-1; D is undetermined. Germline V gives CDR1 DFQATT, CDR2 SNEGSKA (reference sequence). V was shortened by 3 bases and J by 2 bases, with 13 bases between the two germline ends. CDR3 length: 14 amino acids. CDR3: CSASSSESNTEAFF. In DNA, the CDR3 is TGCAGTGCTAGTTCGTCAGAGTCTAACACTGAAGCTTTCTTT.

The rearrangement joins TRBV4-1 to TRBJ1-6; D not resolved. The V gene lost 1 base and the J gene lost 9 bases, with 16 bases spanning the gap. CDR1 MGHRA and CDR2 YSYEKL come from the germline V gene. This CDR3 has 16 residues. The CDR3 coding sequence is TGCGCCAGCAGCCAAGCAACTAACGTTTTGGTTTCACCCCTCCACTTT. Amino acid sequence: CASSQATNVLVSPLHF.

V gene TRBV9 combines with J gene TRBJ1-1; 7 bases fit TRBD1. CDR3 size: 15 residues. Per germline, CDR1 SGDLS and CDR2 YYNGEE. V trimming: 2 bases; J trimming: 4 bases; junction bases outside the gene matches: 8. In DNA, the CDR3 is TGTGCCAGCAGCGTGGGGGACAGCAGGGGCACTGAAGCTTTCTTT. Its translation is CASSVGDSRGTEAFF. The entire variable domain, with the rest obtained from reference TRBV9 and TRBJ1-1, is as follows: DSGVTQTPKHLITATGQRVTLRCSPRSGDLSVYWYQQSLDQGLQFLIQYYNGEERAKGNILERFSAQQFPDLHSELNLSSLELGDSALYFCASSVGDSRGTEAFFGQGTRLTVV.

The J gene is TRBJ2-5, the V gene TRBV5-4, with D maybe TRBD2 (5 bases). Trimming pared 4 bases from V and 4 bases from J, leaving 17 bases between. The CDR3 covers 15 residues. Germline values: CDR1 SGHNT, CDR2 YYREEE (reference sequence). In DNA form, the CDR3 reads TGTGCCAGCAGCCCGGAGGAAGAAGGGATAGAGACCCAGTACTTC. This sequence encodes CASSPEEEGIETQYF.

This chain links TRBV5-4 with TRBJ2-1; tentative D call: TRBD2 (5 bases). Germline CDR1 is SGHNT and CDR2 is YYREEE (reference sequence). V lost 0 bases, J lost 4 bases, and 11 bases lay in between. There are 15 residues in the CDR3. The CDR3 bases are TGTGCCAGCAGCTTGGAGAGAGGGATATACAATGAGCAGTTCTTC. Protein sequence: CASSLERGIYNEQFF.

The rearrangement links TRBV5-5 to TRBJ1-5; no definite D call. With 0 bases removed from V and 5 bases from J, the gap between germline ends came to 9 bases. The CDR3 extends over 14 amino acids. The germline CDR1 and CDR2 sequences are SGHKS and YYEKEE (reference sequence). The CDR3 here is CASSLGRQDQPQHF. The CDR3 DNA reads as TGTGCCAGCAGCTTGGGCAGGCAAGATCAGCCCCAGCATTTT.

This clone has just one count. The CDR3, as DNA: TGTGCCAGCAGCTTAGATGGGACAGGGGCCTACGAGCAGTACTTC. As protein: CASSLDGTGAYEQYF. The gene calls are TRBV7-9 and TRBJ2-7, with TRBD1 matching over 10 bases. Germline loops: CDR1 SEHNR, CDR2 FQNEAQ (reference sequence). This CDR3 spans 15 amino acids. The V segment lost 1 base and the J segment 2 bases; nucleotides outside the gene matches: 2.

The genes are TRBV5-1 and TRBJ1-1; D is unclear. The germline gives CDR1 SGHRS, CDR2 YFSETQ. V was pared by 1 base and J by 2 bases, with 6 bases between. There are 13 residues in the CDR3. Written as DNA, the CDR3 is TGCGCCAGCAGCTTGACATCAAACACTGAAGCTTTCTTT. Amino acid sequence: CASSLTSNTEAFF.

This chain links TRBV5-1 with TRBJ2-7; 7 nucleotides align to TRBD2. Germline assignment: CDR1 SGHRS and CDR2 YFSETQ. The J segment lost 2 bases and the V segment lost 2 bases, leaving 4 bases of the junction unmatched. The CDR3 is 14 residues long. In DNA form, the CDR3 reads TGCGCCAGCAGCTTAGAAGCGGGAACCTACGAGCAGTACTTC. Translating gives CASSLEAGTYEQYF.

J is TRBJ2-5 and V is TRBV13; D is perhaps TRBD1 or TRBD2 (5 bases each). V lost 5 bases and J lost 5, with 18 bases in between. The germline gives CDR1 PRHDT, CDR2 FYEKMQ (reference sequence). This CDR3 is built from 15 residues. The CDR3 nucleotides read TGTGCCAGCAGCCTCTTCCGGGACCCCGTGGAGACCCAGTACTTC. Its translation: CASSLFRDPVETQYF.

The V call is TRBV5-6, the J call TRBJ2-5, with TRBD2 matching over 9 bases. The junction had 10 bases not matched to a gene; V was cut back by 6 bases and J by 1 base. Per germline, CDR1 SGHDT and CDR2 YYEEEE. CDR3 size: 16 residues. As DNA, the CDR3 is TGTGCCAGCACCCAGGGCGGGGGGGAGATCCAAGAGACCCAGTACTTC. This codes for CASTQGGGEIQETQYF.

This sequence joins TRBV5-4 and TRBJ1-2; D is perhaps TRBD1 (5 bases). Germline loops: CDR1 SGHNT, CDR2 YYREEE (reference sequence). This CDR3 contains 15 residues. Between the trimmed V and J ends, which lost 0 bases and 6 bases, there was a span of 15 bases. CDR3 sequence: CASSLDLGSGDGYTF. In nucleotides, the CDR3 is TGTGCCAGCAGCTTGGACCTGGGGTCGGGGGATGGCTACACCTTC. The full variable domain, with the rest looked up from reference TRBV5-4 and TRBJ1-2, is ETGVTQSPTHLIKTRGQQVTLRCSSQSGHNTVSWYQQALGQGPQFIFQYYREEENGRGNFPPRFSGLQFPNYSSELNVNALELDDSALYLCASSLDLGSGDGYTFGSGTRLTVV.